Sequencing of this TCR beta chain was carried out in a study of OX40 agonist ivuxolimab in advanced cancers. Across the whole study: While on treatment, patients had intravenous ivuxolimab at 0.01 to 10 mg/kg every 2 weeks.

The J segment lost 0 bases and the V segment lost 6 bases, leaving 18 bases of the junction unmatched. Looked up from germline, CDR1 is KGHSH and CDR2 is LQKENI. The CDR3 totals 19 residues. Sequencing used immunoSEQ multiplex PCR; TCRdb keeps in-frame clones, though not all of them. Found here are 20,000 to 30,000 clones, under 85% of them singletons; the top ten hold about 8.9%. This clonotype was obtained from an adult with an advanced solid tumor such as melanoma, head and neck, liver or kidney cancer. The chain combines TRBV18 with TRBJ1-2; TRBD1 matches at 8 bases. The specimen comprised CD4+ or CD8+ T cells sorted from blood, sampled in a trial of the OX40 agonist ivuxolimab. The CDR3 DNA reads TGTGCCAGCTCTCCATTGGACAGGGTAGATCCCCGAGCTAACTATGGCTACACCTTC. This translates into CASSPLDRVDPRANYGYTF.